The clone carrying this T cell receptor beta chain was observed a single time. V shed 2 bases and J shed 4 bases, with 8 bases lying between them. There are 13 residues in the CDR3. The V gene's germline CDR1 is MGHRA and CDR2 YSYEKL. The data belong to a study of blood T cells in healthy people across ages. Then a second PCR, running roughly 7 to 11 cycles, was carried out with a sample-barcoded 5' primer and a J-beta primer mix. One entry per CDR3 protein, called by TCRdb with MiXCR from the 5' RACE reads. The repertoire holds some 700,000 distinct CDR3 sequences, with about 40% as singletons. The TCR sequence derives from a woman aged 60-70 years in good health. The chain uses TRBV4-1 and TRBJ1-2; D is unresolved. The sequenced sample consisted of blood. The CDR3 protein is CASSQQESYGYTF. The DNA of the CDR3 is TGCGCCAGCAGCCAACAGGAGTCCTATGGCTACACCTTC.